This T cell receptor beta chain originates from a study of blood T cell repertoires in COVID-19. On the study more broadly: The origin of the acute and convalescent COVID-19 samples was the United States, Italy and Spain.

This CDR3 spans 12 amino acids. Trimming removed 3 bases at V and 8 bases at J, with 9 bases between. Exposed participants came across a COVID-19 case within 2 weeks before study entry. Per the original data handling: Reference gene primer amplification gave nucleated cell count estimates. This table comes from immunoSEQ multiplex PCR, and its TCRdb copy is limited to in-frame clones, with some not included. V and J calls and clone size follow that table, whereas D and trimming were derived from the DNA. The sample includes 350,000 to 500,000 clones, roughly 90% of them seen just once. Sample: PBMCs or T cells enriched from blood (not recorded which). The chain has TRBV12-3 or TRBV12-4 and TRBJ2-3; D gene ambiguous. The source is a woman under 30 who had been exposed to COVID-19. CDR3 sequence (DNA): TGTGCCAGCAGTTTCCCCCAGTCTACGCAGTATTTT. Translation gives CASSFPQSTQYF.